This section outlines one TCR beta chain sequence together with its context. This clone's antigen is unknown. CDR1 and CDR2 were assigned from the germline V gene (reference sequence) as DFQATT and SNEGSKA. Taken from cysteine to phenylalanine, the CDR3 has 11 residues. No coding sequence is recorded. Libraries were made using 5' RACE. The input for every TCR library was 3,500 to 4,000 ng of total RNA. For each sample, cDNA synthesis was carried out in eight separate reactions using SMARTScribe reverse transcriptase. Unique molecular identifiers containing a 6-nucleotide sample barcode were introduced through template switching during cDNA synthesis. Amplification of TCRalpha and TCRbeta cDNA involved two nested PCRs of 16 and 9 cycles, and each PCR was followed by bead purification. Before amplification, the cDNA was both treated with uracil DNA-glycosylase and purified with the QIAquick PCR purification kit. The second PCR was the step at which Illumina TruSeq-compatible adapters and sample-specific barcodes were added. TapeStation and Qubit were used to check library quality and concentration, and about 5 ng of each library was pooled. Sequencing of the pooled libraries was done on an Illumina HiSeq2500 single-index Rapid Run using custom sequencing primers and 2 x 100 bp reads. In the original analysis: MiGEC version 1.2.6 was used for UMI-based consensus assembly to correct PCR and sequencing errors. MiXCR version 2.1.1 was used to carry out V(D)J alignment, clonotype assembly and CDR3 extraction. Normalisation of gene usage, clonotype sharing and MAIT/NKT TCR abundance was achieved by analysing the top 1000, 10 000 and 20 000 clonotypes per sample. Diversity was computed as the inverse Simpson index with the vegan R package after downsampling to 27 000 UMIs. Statistical testing used paired Mann-Whitney U tests on the discordant twin pairs and applied Benjamini-Hochberg correction for multiple testing. With the reads reprocessed by TCRdb, a single entry stands for each CDR3 protein sequence and no DNA is reported. The V and J calls and clone size come from TCRdb's table, not from the authors' own analysis. The table for this sample records some 170,000 distinct CDR3 sequences. Under 3.5% of the sample belongs to the ten largest clones.

From each donor, an approximately 2.5 ml peripheral blood sample was collected into PAXgene tubes and kept at -80 degrees C. Without T cell sorting, total RNA was isolated from whole blood using the PAXgene blood miRNA kit on an automated QIAcube. Peripheral blood from monozygotic twin pairs who were concordant or discordant for inflammatory bowel disease underwent deep TCRalpha and TCRbeta repertoire profiling using unique molecular barcoding. Smoking habits were recorded for all twin pairs, and each individual was classified as a current, former or never smoker. The sample belongs to a study of monozygotic twins with inflammatory bowel disease (dated by TCRdb to about 2019). Concerning the study at large: A total of about 28 monozygotic twin pairs were included in the full study, comprising nine German pairs (four IBD-concordant, five IBD-discordant) and 19 IBD-discordant Danish pairs. Each individual had, on average, about 151 000 unique TCRalpha sequences and 181 000 unique TCRbeta sequences available for analysis. The search for disease-associated traits relied mainly on comparing, within discordant pairs, IBD patients with their genetically identical healthy co-twins. What the work shows at the level of the full study, not this receptor alone: Different T cell subtypes could not be distinguished in the analysis. Because patients were on differing immunosuppressive treatments, the repertoires may have picked up extra background noise and inter-individual variability. Measured by the inverse Simpson index, TCRbeta repertoire diversity was lower in IBD patients than in their healthy co-twins. Compared with healthy twins, IBD patients shared fewer clonotypes with other individuals, and the difference was most pronounced in patients with signs of disease activity. Repertoire similarity did not differ between concordant and discordant twins, possibly due to limited statistical power. No single strong signal or clonotype linked to IBD turned up in the results, so the idea that one exists was not supported.

This receptor chain uses TRBV20-1 and TRBJ2-7; TCRdb's assignment of TRBD1 cannot be checked, as there is no DNA. Sequencing used blood. This receptor was obtained from a human donor with ulcerative colitis or Crohn's disease, or a healthy co-twin of an affected twin (not recorded which). This receptor has the CDR3 CSALNRYEQYF.